The 6 T cell receptor beta chains listed next were all sequenced from one sample in a study of cytomegalovirus exposure and HLA in healthy donors. A multiplex PCR was run with 60 Vbeta primers and 13 Jbeta primers. Profiling relied on immunoSEQ multiplex PCR, and the TCRdb table lists in-frame clones only, not all of them. The sample shows about 60,000 clones, 60% to 80% of them seen only once. Sequencing used PBMCs. Receptor source: a woman aged 40-49 years in good health and CMV-seropositive.

This clone has a handful of counts. V and J are TRBV6-5 and TRBJ1-1; 9 bases align to TRBD1. Losses at the gene ends were 6 bases for V and 5 bases for J; bases not matched to a gene: 4. Germline V gene lookup returns CDR1 MNHEY and CDR2 SVGAGI. This CDR3 has 13 residues. The CDR3 DNA reads TGTGCCAGCAGCGGGACAGGGATGACTGAAGCTTTCTTT. Residues: CASSGTGMTEAFF.

The chain uses TRBV7-7 and TRBJ2-5; unclear D gene. This CDR3 contains 13 residues. Per the germline V gene, CDR1 is SSHAT and CDR2 is FNYEAQ (reference sequence). Trimming cost V 1 base and J 5 bases, with 8 bases left between them. The CDR3 loop reads CASSLGSFETQYF. The CDR3, as DNA: TGTGCCAGCAGCTTAGGTAGTTTTGAGACCCAGTACTTC.

The rearrangement uses TRBV5-1 and TRBJ2-2, with D possibly being TRBD1 (5 bases). The germline V gene has CDR1 SGHRS and CDR2 YFSETQ. The CDR3 contains 17 residues. The V end was cut by 3 bases, the J end by 6 bases, with 21 bases between. The CDR3 nucleotides read TGCGCCAGCAGCTCCCGTTATAGCAGGGCTGGGTCCGGGGAGCTGTTTTTT. It yields the protein CASSSRYSRAGSGELFF.

The chain links TRBV19 to TRBJ1-4, with 9 bases identical to TRBD1. Germline V gene lookup returns CDR1 LNHDA and CDR2 SQIVND (reference sequence). The CDR3 has 14 residues. With V trimmed by 4 bases and J by 6 bases, 3 bases remained unmatched. The CDR3 loop reads CASSRGQGYEKLFF. The DNA for the CDR3 is TGTGCCAGTAGTAGGGGACAGGGATATGAAAAACTGTTTTTT.

The chain uses TRBV7-3 and TRBJ2-6; no reliable D call. V lost 1 base and J 0 bases, leaving 7 bases between the germline ends. Germline-derived CDR1 and CDR2 are SGHTA and FQGTGA. There are 16 residues in the CDR3. For the CDR3, the DNA is TGTGCCAGCAGCTTAATGGGCCACTCTGGGGCCAACGTCCTGACTTTC. Its protein is CASSLMGHSGANVLTF.

V gene TRBV6-6 combines with J gene TRBJ2-4, with D possibly being TRBD2 (6 bases). CDR1 is MNHNY, CDR2 SVGAGI, per germline (reference sequence). The CDR3 consists of 14 residues. V was cut by 3 bases and J by 4 bases, with 10 bases left in between. The CDR3 spells CASSYGLQKNIQYF. CDR3 coding DNA: TGTGCCAGCAGTTATGGACTACAAAAAAACATTCAGTACTTC.